The 25 T cell receptor beta chains listed next were all sequenced from one sample in a study of shared clonotypes between healthy human individuals. Cells designated naive CD8 were CD45RO-negative and were positively selected for CCR7, with terminally differentiated effector memory CD45RA+ cells excluded. Using immunoSEQ multiplex PCR, the repertoire was profiled, and TCRdb retains in-frame clones only, with some absent. The sample lists roughly 2 million clones, approximately 94% occurring once. The sample consisted of naive CD8+ T cells sorted from blood. The receptors were sampled from a man aged 18 to 35 in good health.

A note on this clone: The same CDR3 can be traced to other DNA sequences in this sample. The V and J genes are TRBV6-5 and TRBJ2-5; D remains unclear. Germline V gene sequence: CDR1 MNHEY, CDR2 SVGAGI. The V end was cut by 2 bases, the J end by 2 bases, with 6 bases between. The CDR3 covers 13 residues. The CDR3 DNA follows: TGTGCCAGCAGTTACCTGGAGCAAGAGACCCAGTACTTC. Translating it yields CASSYLEQETQYF.

This chain uses TRBV29-1 with TRBJ2-5; D may be TRBD1 (6 bases). This CDR3 is built from 14 residues. CDR1 is SQVTM, CDR2 ANQGSEA, per germline. Deletions cut 7 bases from V and 2 bases from J, with 17 bases between. CDR3: CSAYGQSGQETQYF. CDR3 bases: TGCAGCGCGTACGGACAGTCGGGGCAAGAGACCCAGTACTTC. The full variable domain, with the rest looked up from reference TRBV29-1 and TRBJ2-5, is SAVISQKPSRDICQRGTSLTIQCQVDSQVTMMFWYRQQPGQSLTLIATANQGSEATYESGFVIDKFPISRPNLTFSTLTVSNMSPEDSSIYLCSAYGQSGQETQYFGPGTRLLVL.

The chain has TRBV9 and TRBJ2-5; D tentatively fits TRBD1 or TRBD2 (5 bases each). CDR1 SGDLS and CDR2 YYNGEE come from the germline V gene. The CDR3 is 13 residues long. The V end lost 4 bases, the J end lost 4 bases, and 11 bases lay between the germline ends. CDR3 sequence (DNA): TGTGCCAGCAGCCCAGGTGGGGGAGAGACCCAGTACTTC. This sequence encodes CASSPGGGETQYF.

The chain employs TRBV5-6 and TRBJ1-6, with D perhaps matching TRBD1 (6 bases). V lost 1 base and J 7 bases, leaving 18 bases between the germline ends. The CDR3 contains 17 residues. CDR1 and CDR2 from the germline V gene are SGHDT and YYEEEE. CDR3 nucleotide sequence: TGTGCCAGCAGCTTGTTGCGACAGGCCCTTCGGAATTCACCCCTCCACTTT. It is translated as CASSLLRQALRNSPLHF.

The chain combines TRBV30 with TRBJ1-2; D is unclear. There are 16 residues in the CDR3. Germline CDR1 GTSNPN, CDR2 SVGIG (reference sequence). Trimming pared 4 bases from V and 6 bases from J, leaving 24 bases between. CDR3 in amino acids: CAWTDSPGAVYHGYTF. The CDR3 nucleotides are TGTGCCTGGACCGACTCCCCGGGCGCTGTTTATCATGGCTACACCTTC.

The rearrangement joins TRBV5-7 to TRBJ2-7; D is ambiguous. TRBV5-7 is recorded as an ORF, its role being uncertain. Trimming removed 10 bases from V and 7 bases from J, with 12 bases in between. This CDR3 contains 10 residues. The CDR3 DNA follows: TGTGCCTCCCGCGTTCGAGAGCAGTACTTC. This encodes CASRVREQYF.

This sequence joins TRBV13 and TRBJ2-5; 9 bases align to TRBD2. Trimming took 5 bases from V and 3 from J; bases not matched to a gene: 4. Germline assignment: CDR1 PRHDT and CDR2 FYEKMQ (reference sequence). There are 14 residues in the CDR3. The CDR3 nucleotides read TGTGCCAGCAGCCTACTAGCGGGCAAAGAGACCCAGTACTTC. This gives the protein CASSLLAGKETQYF.

This chain links TRBV5-1 with TRBJ2-3; D is possibly TRBD1 or TRBD2 (6 bases each). The V end was cut by 4 bases, the J end by 6 bases, with 21 bases between. CDR1 and CDR2 from the germline V gene are SGHRS and YFSETQ. This CDR3 spans 16 amino acids. This CDR3 is CASSTLGVQGGDTQYF. The DNA for the CDR3 is TGCGCCAGCAGCACTTTAGGGGTACAGGGAGGCGATACGCAGTATTTT.

As concerns this clone: Other nucleotide sequences in the sample specify the same CDR3. J is TRBJ2-3 and V is TRBV27; D gene ambiguous. Germline CDR1 is MNHEY and CDR2 is SMNVEV (reference sequence). V was pared by 3 bases and J by 0 bases, with 7 bases between. There are 14 residues in the CDR3. The CDR3 bases are TGTGCCAGCAGTTTTTTGGCCAGCACAGATACGCAGTATTTT. It yields the protein CASSFLASTDTQYF.

The rearrangement uses TRBV4-1 and TRBJ2-7, with 7 bases aligning to TRBD1. Germline lookup yields CDR1 MGHRA and CDR2 YSYEKL. Unmatched junction bases numbered 4, after V lost 2 bases and J lost 3 bases. The CDR3 has 14 residues. The CDR3 DNA sequence: TGCGCCAGCAGCCAAAGGGACAGCCGCTACGAGCAGTACTTC. Protein sequence: CASSQRDSRYEQYF.

The rearrangement links TRBV5-4 to TRBJ2-2; tentatively, D is TRBD1 (6 bases). CDR1 is SGHNT, CDR2 YYREEE, per germline (reference sequence). This CDR3 is built from 15 residues. Trimming left V 2 bases short and J 5 bases short, with 13 bases between. The CDR3 nucleotides read TGTGCCAGCAGCTTTTTCACGGGACAAACCGGGGAGCTGTTTTTT. This codes for CASSFFTGQTGELFF.

The V and J genes are TRBV5-6 and TRBJ2-3; D not resolved. This CDR3 has 12 amino acids. Germline CDR1 and CDR2: SGHDT and YYEEEE. Between the trimmed V and J ends, which lost 5 bases and 1 base, there was a span of 5 bases. As DNA, the CDR3 is TGTGCCAGCAGGCAAGGCACAGATACGCAGTATTTT. Its translation is CASRQGTDTQYF.

The chain recombines TRBV5-6 with TRBJ2-7; no clear D. The CDR3 runs to 12 residues. With 1 base removed from V and 5 bases from J, the gap between germline ends came to 7 bases. The germline CDR1 and CDR2 sequences are SGHDT and YYEEEE. The CDR3 bases are TGTGCCAGCAGCTTGTCCGCCGACGAGCAGTACTTC. Amino acids: CASSLSADEQYF.

In this sample, this clone turned up a few times. The chain uses TRBV4-1 and TRBJ1-2; D might be TRBD1 (6 bases). The germline V gene encodes CDR1 MGHRA and CDR2 YSYEKL. CDR3 length: 15 amino acids. V was shortened by 1 base and J by 4 bases, with 13 bases between the two germline ends. The CDR3 sequence is CASSQGPGDSYGYTF. The CDR3, as DNA: TGCGCCAGCAGCCAAGGGCCAGGGGATTCCTATGGCTACACCTTC.

This clone was found once. This chain joins TRBV11-1 and TRBJ2-7, with D hard to call. The V end was cut by 3 bases, the J end by 2 bases, with 14 bases between. The CDR3 has 15 residues. Per germline, CDR1 SGHAT and CDR2 FQDESV (reference sequence). This chain's CDR3 is CASSFRTDYAYEQYF. CDR3 nucleotides: TGTGCCAGCAGCTTCAGGACGGATTACGCCTACGAGCAGTACTTC. Based on the CDR3 plus reference TRBV11-1 and TRBJ2-7, the full variable domain is EAEVAQSPRYKITEKSQAVAFWCDPISGHATLYWYRQILGQGPELLVQFQDESVVDDSQLPKDRFSAERLKGVDSTLKIQPAELGDSAMYLCASSFRTDYAYEQYFGPGTRLTVT.

The chain is built from TRBV6-5 and TRBJ2-7; D uncertain. The ends were cut back, 5 bases at V and 2 bases at J, with 10 bases in the middle. The CDR3 is 13 amino acids. Germline assignment: CDR1 MNHEY and CDR2 SVGAGI. As DNA, the CDR3 is TGTGCCAGCAGTCGCCGTGATACCTACGAGCAGTACTTC. This encodes CASSRRDTYEQYF.

The rearrangement links TRBV27 to TRBJ2-1; D is possibly TRBD2 (7 bases). CDR1 and CDR2 (germline): MNHEY, SMNVEV (reference sequence). V was clipped by 5 bases and J by 7 bases, with 12 bases between them. This CDR3 spans 13 amino acids. The DNA of the CDR3 is TGTGCCAGCAGTCCCCGGGGGGCGAATGAGCAGTTCTTC. Residues: CASSPRGANEQFF.

The chain recombines TRBV7-9 with TRBJ2-1; 9 nucleotides agree with TRBD1. There are 15 residues in the CDR3. The V gene end was trimmed by 5 bases and the J gene end by 4 bases; junction bases not matched to a gene: 6. Germline V gene lookup returns CDR1 SEHNR and CDR2 FQNEAQ (reference sequence). The CDR3 sequence: CASSAAGQGYNEQFF. CDR3 DNA sequence: TGTGCCAGCAGCGCCGCGGGACAGGGTTACAATGAGCAGTTCTTC. The full variable domain, in which reference TRBV7-9 and TRBJ2-1 provide the parts outside the CDR3, is DTGVSQNPRHKITKRGQNVTFRCDPISEHNRLYWYRQTLGQGPEFLTYFQNEAQLEKSRLLSDRFSAERPKGSFSTLEIQRTEQGDSAMYLCASSAAGQGYNEQFFGPGTRLTVL.

The table lists this clone with a count of one. This chain joins TRBV7-9 and TRBJ1-2, with 10 nucleotides matching TRBD1. The CDR3 covers 13 residues. Trimming cost V 3 bases and J 6 bases; bases outside gene matches: 1. The germline V gene encodes CDR1 SEHNR and CDR2 FQNEAQ (reference sequence). CDR3 sequence (DNA): TGTGCCAGCAGCTTGACAGGGGGCGATGGCTACACCTTC. Translating gives CASSLTGGDGYTF.

CDR3 loop: CASSIQDYSYNSPLHF. The CDR3 DNA follows: TGTGCCAGTAGTATCCAGGATTACTCCTATAATTCACCCCTCCACTTT. The chain links TRBV19 to TRBJ1-6; no reliable D call. Trimming took off 3 bases at V and 0 bases at J, with 9 bases between the two ends. Germline V gene lookup returns CDR1 LNHDA and CDR2 SQIVND (reference sequence). The CDR3 consists of 16 residues.

The V gene is TRBV7-9, the J gene TRBJ2-5, with 8 bases aligning to TRBD2. The CDR3 is 14 amino acids. The germline V gene encodes CDR1 SEHNR and CDR2 FQNEAQ (reference sequence). The V gene end was trimmed by 5 bases and the J gene end by 3 bases; junction bases not matched to a gene: 5. For the CDR3, the DNA is TGTGCCAGCAGCGACCTCGGGGGGGAAGAGACCCAGTACTTC. Protein sequence: CASSDLGGEETQYF.

This chain connects TRBV4-1 to TRBJ1-5; no clear D. V lost 2 bases, J lost 4 bases, and 12 bases lay in between. Germline values: CDR1 MGHRA, CDR2 YSYEKL. This CDR3 region has 15 residues. The CDR3 spells CASSQREGVNQPQHF. The CDR3, as DNA: TGCGCCAGCAGCCAACGGGAGGGTGTGAATCAGCCCCAGCATTTT.

The rearrangement joins TRBV27 to TRBJ2-7; no firm D call. Trimming cost V 0 bases and J 5 bases, with 11 bases left between them. Germline V gives CDR1 MNHEY, CDR2 SMNVEV (reference sequence). The CDR3 extends over 14 amino acids. The DNA for the CDR3 is TGTGCCAGCAGTTTATCCTCCTGGCAGAACGAGCAGTACTTC. Translated: CASSLSSWQNEQYF.

The V call is TRBV19, the J call TRBJ1-6; D uncertain. Germline loops: CDR1 LNHDA, CDR2 SQIVND (reference sequence). The CDR3 spans 13 residues. Trimming removed 3 bases from V and 6 bases from J, with 6 bases in between. The CDR3 DNA sequence: TGTGCCAGTAGTATTGGAGCTAATTCACCCCTCCACTTT. This encodes CASSIGANSPLHF.

The chain couples TRBV6-1 to TRBJ2-7; possible D gene TRBD2, 5 bases. The CDR3 length is 16 residues. Trimming pared 2 bases from V and 2 bases from J, leaving 16 bases between. The germline CDR1 and CDR2 sequences are MNHNS and SASEGT. CDR3 bases: TGTGCCAGCAGTGAATCCCAACTGGGGAGCGCCTACGAGCAGTACTTC. Protein: CASSESQLGSAYEQYF.